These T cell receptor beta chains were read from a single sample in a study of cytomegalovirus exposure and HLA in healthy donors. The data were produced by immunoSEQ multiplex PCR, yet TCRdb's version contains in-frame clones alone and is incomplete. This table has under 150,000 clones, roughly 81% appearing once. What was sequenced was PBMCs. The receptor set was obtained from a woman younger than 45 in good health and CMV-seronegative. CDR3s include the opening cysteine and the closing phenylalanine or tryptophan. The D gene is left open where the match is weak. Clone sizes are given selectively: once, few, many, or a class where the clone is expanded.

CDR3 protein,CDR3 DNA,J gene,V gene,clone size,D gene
CASSIWTGSEQYF,TGTGCCAGTAGTATCTGGACAGGGTCAGAGCAGTACTTC,TRBJ2-7,TRBV19,few,TRBD1
CASSVGTGGNRETQYF,TGTGCCAGCAGCGTCGGGACAGGGGGCAATCGAGAGACCCAGTACTTC,TRBJ2-5,TRBV9,few,TRBD1
CASSYSYFAGGYEQFF,TGTGCCAGCAGTTACTCCTACTTTGCGGGGGGGTATGAGCAGTTCTTC,TRBJ2-1,TRBV6-5,-,TRBD2
CASSKRGTVAEKLFF,TGTGCCAGCAGCAAGAGGGGGACAGTAGCGGAAAAACTGTTTTTT,TRBJ1-4,TRBV7-9,-,TRBD1
CASSLTGTDTQYF,TGCGCCAGCAGCTTAACAGGGACAGATACGCAGTATTTT,TRBJ2-3,TRBV5-1,-,-
CASSARDRDEQYF,TGTGCCAGCAGCGCCCGGGACAGGGATGAGCAGTACTTC,TRBJ2-7,TRBV9,-,TRBD1
CASSVQGHEQFF,TGTGCCAGCAGCGTACAGGGGCATGAGCAGTTCTTC,TRBJ2-1,TRBV2,-,TRBD1
CASSTTVNTEAFF,TGTGCCAGCAGCACGACAGTGAACACTGAAGCTTTCTTT,TRBJ1-1,TRBV7-9,-,-
CASKSAGGETQYF,TGTGCCTCAAAATCTGCGGGGGGGGAGACCCAGTACTTC,TRBJ2-5,TRBV30,-,TRBD2
CAWTGLVTETQYF,TGTGCCTGGACGGGACTAGTCACGGAGACCCAGTACTTC,TRBJ2-5,TRBV30,few,TRBD2
CASSLWASTDTQYF,TGCGCCAGCAGCTTGTGGGCGAGCACAGATACGCAGTATTTT,TRBJ2-3,TRBV5-1,-,-
CASSLASWASGNQPQHF,TGTGCCAGCAGCTTAGCCTCTTGGGCAAGTGGCAATCAGCCCCAGCATTTT,TRBJ1-5,TRBV7-2,-,-
CASSSELAGTYEQYF,TGTGCCAGCAGCTCTGAACTAGCGGGGACATACGAGCAGTACTTC,TRBJ2-7,TRBV11-2,-,TRBD2
CASSLQGKTEAFF,TGTGCCAGCAGCTTACAGGGGAAAACTGAAGCTTTCTTT,TRBJ1-1,TRBV7-6,-,-
CASSNTDTQYF,TGTGCCAGCTCTAACACAGATACGCAGTATTTT,TRBJ2-3,TRBV7-2,-,-
CASSERTGGGGYTF,TGTGCCAGCAGTGAACGGACAGGGGGCGGCGGCTACACCTTC,TRBJ1-2,TRBV2,few,TRBD1
CASSPRQIYEQYF,TGTGCCAGTAGTCCCAGACAGATCTACGAGCAGTACTTC,TRBJ2-7,TRBV19,few,-
CSARTRHEQFF,TGCAGTGCTAGGACTAGACATGAGCAGTTCTTC,TRBJ2-1,TRBV20-1,-,-
CASRGTEPQETQYF,TGTGCCAGCAGGGGGACAGAACCCCAAGAGACCCAGTACTTC,TRBJ2-5,TRBV2,-,TRBD1
CASSPPPQDTEAFF,TGTGCCAGCAGTCCGCCGCCTCAGGACACTGAAGCTTTCTTT,TRBJ1-1,TRBV7-9,-,-
CASSLSGQIYEQYF,TGTGCCAGCAGTTTAAGTGGACAGATATACGAGCAGTACTTC,TRBJ2-7,TRBV28,-,-
CASSLGQIFKSEAFF,TGCGCCAGCAGCTTGGGACAGATTTTTAAGTCTGAAGCTTTCTTT,TRBJ1-1,TRBV5-1,-,-
CASSTRGGAQPQHF,TGTGCCAGCAGTACCCGAGGGGGAGCTCAGCCCCAGCATTTT,TRBJ1-5,TRBV6-6,-,-
CASSEGAADLLYEQYF,TGCGCCAGCAGTGAAGGAGCTGCGGACTTACTATACGAGCAGTACTTC,TRBJ2-7,TRBV10-2,-,-
CASSRRVEAEKLFF,TGTGCCAGCAGCCGGAGGGTTGAGGCTGAAAAACTGTTTTTT,TRBJ1-4,TRBV28,once,-
CASGRGVIYEQYF,TGTGCCAGCGGCCGCGGGGTCATCTACGAGCAGTACTTC,TRBJ2-7,TRBV6-5,few,-
CASSLSQGSSYEQYF,TGTGCCAGCAGCTTAAGCCAGGGGAGCTCCTACGAGCAGTACTTC,TRBJ2-7,TRBV7-9,-,-
CASSYGQGANYGYTF,TGTGCCAGCAGTTACGGACAGGGAGCTAACTATGGCTACACCTTC,TRBJ1-2,TRBV6-6,-,TRBD1
CASSVGQGDYGYTF,TGTGCCAGCAGCGTGGGACAGGGGGACTATGGCTACACCTTC,TRBJ1-2,TRBV6-4,-,TRBD1
CASSTGQGYYGYTF,TGTGCCAGCAGTACCGGACAGGGGTACTATGGCTACACCTTC,TRBJ1-2,TRBV6-5,once,TRBD1
CASSRTSGGAVYEQYF,TGTGCCAGCAGCCGGACTAGCGGGGGGGCAGTCTACGAGCAGTACTTC,TRBJ2-7,TRBV7-2,-,TRBD2
CASSERGLAGDNEQFF,TGTGCCAGCAGTGAACGGGGACTAGCGGGGGATAATGAGCAGTTCTTC,TRBJ2-1,TRBV2,few,TRBD2
CASSRQLSSGELFF,TGTGCCAGCAGCAGGCAGCTTAGCTCCGGGGAGCTGTTTTTT,TRBJ2-2,TRBV11-2,-,-
CASSSGVGGAYTEAFF,TGTGCCAGCAGCTCTGGGGTGGGGGGGGCGTACACTGAAGCTTTCTTT,TRBJ1-1,TRBV5-5,-,-
CASSRTPTSGGYEQYF,TGTGCCAGCTCACGAACTCCCACTAGCGGGGGGTACGAGCAGTACTTC,TRBJ2-7,TRBV18,many,TRBD2
CASSSGLERMIQPQHF,TGTGCCAGTAGTTCCGGACTGGAGAGAATGATTCAGCCCCAGCATTTT,TRBJ1-5,TRBV19,once,-
CASSYWRDTEAFF,TGTGCCAGCAGTTACTGGAGGGATACTGAAGCTTTCTTT,TRBJ1-1,TRBV6-6,few,-
CASSFEAGGYNEQFF,TGTGCCAGCAGCTTCGAGGCGGGGGGATACAATGAGCAGTTCTTC,TRBJ2-1,TRBV11-2,-,TRBD2
CAISRDNSYEQYF,TGTGCCATCAGTCGGGACAACTCCTACGAGCAGTACTTC,TRBJ2-7,TRBV10-3,-,-
CAWDYSFNYGYTF,TGTGCCTGGGATTATAGTTTTAACTATGGCTACACCTTC,TRBJ1-2,TRBV30,-,-
CASSFQRGDNEQFF,TGTGCCAGCAGTTTTCAGCGGGGGGACAATGAGCAGTTCTTC,TRBJ2-1,TRBV27,-,TRBD2
CASSDGTGNYGYTF,TGTGCCAGCAGTGACGGGACAGGGAACTATGGCTACACCTTC,TRBJ1-2,TRBV25-1,-,TRBD1
CASSELARVNTEAFF,TGTGCCAGCAGTGAACTTGCCAGGGTGAACACTGAAGCTTTCTTT,TRBJ1-1,TRBV6-1,-,-
CASRPYPKRTGLSDEQYF,TGTGCCAGCAGACCCTACCCCAAACGGACAGGGCTTTCGGACGAGCAGTACTTC,TRBJ2-7,TRBV11-1,-,TRBD1
CASSLGPLGNTIYF,TGTGCCAGCAGCTTAGGGCCTCTTGGAAACACCATATATTTT,TRBJ1-3,TRBV7-6,-,-